This T cell receptor beta chain came from a study of CD8 T cells in Susac syndrome. Study information: Blood was drawn from Susac syndrome patients while they were therapy-naive, on corticosteroids, or on intravenous immunoglobulin alone. Study-wide results and caveats: In Susac syndrome, the CD4+ T cell repertoires did not show clonal expansion.

To note about this clonotype: Its antigen remains unidentified.

The length of the CDR3 is 15 residues. Trimming shortened V by 5 bases and J by 2 bases, and 12 bases separated the two germline ends. From germline, CDR1 is SNHLY and CDR2 FYNNEI. Random hexamers served to reverse transcribe roughly 0.5 to 1 ug RNA. The TCR beta CDR3 was amplified by immunoSEQ multiplex PCR across 54 Vbeta, 13 Jbeta. One entry per CDR3 protein, called by TCRdb with MiXCR from the immunoSEQ multiplex PCR reads. The sample contains approximately 260,000 distinct CDR3 sequences, roughly 95% of which appear only once. The patients with Susac syndrome were individuals who fulfilled the recently defined diagnostic criteria for disease that was either definite or probable.

The sample taken for sequencing was CD4+ T cells from PBMCs. This chain connects TRBV2 to TRBJ2-2; a possible D gene is TRBD1 (6 bases). The sequence was obtained from a human donor with Susac syndrome. This CDR3 reads CASSKPTGNTGELFF. CDR3 bases: TGTGCCAGCAGTAAACCGACAGGAAACACCGGGGAGCTGTTTTTT.